Shown below are 21 T cell receptor beta chains from a single sample sequenced in a study of identical twins. Each CDR3 protein is one row after TCRdb ran MiXCR on the 5' RACE reads. The table lists about 530,000 distinct CDR3 sequences, approximately 16% of them singletons, with about 0.47% in the top ten. In addition, the sample was reused for a study of yellow fever vaccine responses in identical twins.

The sample was CD4+ T cells sorted from blood. The receptor source for this set is a woman aged 18-29 years in good health.

This chain connects TRBV4-2 to TRBJ2-3, with TRBD2 matching over 12 bases. Per germline, CDR1 LGHNA and CDR2 YNFKEQ. The CDR3 totals 18 residues. V lost 1 base and J lost 1; bases outside the gene matches: 6. The CDR3: CASSQVGRTSGGTDTQYF. The CDR3 DNA reads TGTGCCAGCAGCCAAGTGGGGCGGACTAGCGGGGGCACAGATACGCAGTATTTT.

The chain joins TRBV2 to TRBJ2-4, with D possibly called TRBD1 or TRBD2 (6 bases each). Trimming took 2 bases from V and 0 from J, leaving 17 bases between them. The germline CDR1 and CDR2 sequences are SNHLY and FYNNEI. There are 18 residues in the CDR3. The CDR3 bases are TGTGCCAGCAGTGAACGGGTCGAGGGGGGAATAGCCAAAAACATTCAGTACTTC. Translating it yields CASSERVEGGIAKNIQYF.

In this sample, this clonotype turned up many times. The chain joins TRBV6-5 to TRBJ1-1; TRBD1 is a possible D gene (6 bases). The CDR3 sequence is 15 residues long. The V end lost 8 bases, the J end lost 0 bases, and 16 bases lay between the germline ends. The germline CDR1 and CDR2 sequences are MNHEY and SVGAGI. CDR3 amino acids: CASRLHRDMNTEAFF. The CDR3 DNA reads as TGTGCCAGCCGCTTACACAGGGACATGAACACTGAAGCTTTCTTT.

This clonotype was seen a few times. The chain joins TRBV5-5 to TRBJ2-1; 13 bases are a match to TRBD2. Per the germline V gene, CDR1 is SGHKS and CDR2 is YYEKEE (reference sequence). V dropped 1 base and J dropped 7; count of bases not matched to a gene: 5. The CDR3 is made up of 16 amino acids. The CDR3, as DNA: TGTGCCAGCAGCTTGCCCGGGACTAGCGGGATTAATGAGCAGTTCTTC. It yields the protein CASSLPGTSGINEQFF.

This clonotype turned up a few times. The chain combines TRBV24-1 with TRBJ2-2; 10 bases are shared with TRBD1. The CDR3 consists of 14 residues. Trimming removed 5 bases from V and 4 bases from J; junction bases left unmatched: 0. Germline V lookup: CDR1 KGHDR, CDR2 SFDVKD. In DNA form, the CDR3 reads TGTGCCACCAGTGGGACAGGGGGCACCGGGGAGCTGTTTTTT. This gives the protein CATSGTGGTGELFF.

The chain employs TRBV6-1 and TRBJ1-1; a weak D match, TRBD1 (5 bases). The CDR3 loop spans 12 amino acids. CDR1 is MNHNS and CDR2 is SASEGT in the germline V gene. The V gene lost 6 bases and the J gene lost 4 bases, with 9 bases spanning the gap. Here the CDR3 reads CASRQVVTEAFF. DNA for the CDR3: TGTGCCAGCAGACAGGTTGTCACTGAAGCTTTCTTT.

This clonotype was seen more than once but under ten times. The J gene is TRBJ2-7, the V gene TRBV18; 9 bases are a match to TRBD1. V was clipped by 3 bases and J by 3 bases; unmatched bases: 3. Germline V CDR1 and CDR2: KGHSH, LQKENI. The CDR3 totals 14 residues. The DNA for the CDR3 is TGTGCCAGCTCACCCAGGACAGGGGACTACGAGCAGTACTTC. Translating gives CASSPRTGDYEQYF. Full variable domain (missing parts from reference TRBV18 and TRBJ2-7): NAGVMQNPRHLVRRRGQEARLRCSPMKGHSHVYWYRQLPEEGLKFMVYLQKENIIDESGMPKERFSAEFPKEGPSILRIQQVVRGDSAAYFCASSPRTGDYEQYFGPGTRLTVT.

This rearrangement joins TRBV5-1 to TRBJ2-3; 14 bases match TRBD2. This CDR3 is 16 amino acids long. The germline V gene encodes CDR1 SGHRS and CDR2 YFSETQ. V gave up 3 bases and J gave up 1 base; unmatched junction bases: 1. For the CDR3, the DNA is TGCGCCAGCAGCTGGGGACTAGCGGGGGGCACAGATACGCAGTATTTT. This translates into CASSWGLAGGTDTQYF.

The chain employs TRBV5-1 and TRBJ2-1; possibly TRBD1 or TRBD2 for D (6 bases each). Germline V gene sequence: CDR1 SGHRS, CDR2 YFSETQ. V dropped 0 bases and J dropped 7 bases, with 11 bases sitting between them. The CDR3 covers 14 residues. The CDR3 sequence: CASSLEAGTNEQFF. CDR3 DNA: TGCGCCAGCAGCTTGGAGGCGGGGACAAATGAGCAGTTCTTC.

In this sample, this clonotype turned up a few times. The chain joins TRBV5-1 to TRBJ1-4, with D unresolved. The V end was cut by 1 base, the J end by 2 bases, with 6 bases between. This CDR3 has 14 amino acids. In germline, CDR1 is SGHRS, CDR2 YFSETQ. CDR3 residues: CASSLLATNEKLFF. In DNA form, the CDR3 reads TGCGCCAGCAGCTTGTTGGCTACTAATGAAAAACTGTTTTTT.

This clonotype was seen only a few times. CDR3: CASSFWTGGSYEQYF. CDR3 sequence (DNA): TGCGCCAGCAGCTTTTGGACAGGGGGCTCCTACGAGCAGTACTTC. The gene calls are TRBV5-1 and TRBJ2-7, with 10 bases that match TRBD1. The CDR3 sequence is 15 residues long. J lost 0 bases, V lost 2 bases, and 2 bases had no gene match. Germline V gene sequence: CDR1 SGHRS, CDR2 YFSETQ.

This clonotype was seen only a few times. The chain links TRBV7-2 to TRBJ2-3; the match to TRBD2 covers 8 bases. The junction had 5 bases not matched to a gene; V was cut back by 3 bases and J by 0 bases. The CDR3 sequence is 16 residues long. From germline, CDR1 is SGHTA and CDR2 FQGNSA. The CDR3 nucleotides are TGTGCCAGCAGCTTCAGGCTAGCGGGTAGCACAGATACGCAGTATTTT. Translating it yields CASSFRLAGSTDTQYF.

The CDR3 region has the DNA TGTGCCAGCAGTTCTCAGGGTGAAAAACTGTTTTTT. It yields the protein CASSSQGEKLFF. V is TRBV12-3 or TRBV12-4 and J is TRBJ1-4; TRBD1 is a possible D gene (5 bases). With 4 bases removed from V and 7 bases from J, the gap between germline ends came to 7 bases. This CDR3 has 12 amino acids.

This clonotype came up many times. The chain links TRBV27 to TRBJ1-5, with TRBD1 identical over 8 bases. The V segment lost 6 bases and the J segment 6 bases; nucleotides outside the gene matches: 7. Germline loops: CDR1 MNHEY, CDR2 SMNVEV (reference sequence). This CDR3 spans 14 amino acids. The DNA for the CDR3 is TGTGCCAGCAGCCTGACAGGGGATGGTCAGCCCCAGCATTTT. Amino acid sequence: CASSLTGDGQPQHF.

This clonotype was detected only a few times. The genes are TRBV5-1 and TRBJ2-1, with D hard to call. V lost 4 bases to trimming and J lost 9 bases, with 17 bases between them. This CDR3 has 14 residues. Germline V gene lookup returns CDR1 SGHRS and CDR2 YFSETQ. Here the CDR3 DNA reads TGCGCCAGCAGCCCGGTGGTCGGGTTAGGTGAGCAGTTCTTC. This sequence encodes CASSPVVGLGEQFF.

V is TRBV4-2 and J is TRBJ1-1, with a weak D call TRBD1 (6 bases). CDR1 LGHNA and CDR2 YNFKEQ come from the germline V gene. The CDR3 has 14 amino acids. With 2 bases removed from V and 6 bases from J, the gap between germline ends came to 13 bases. CDR3 loop: CASSQTGAGAEAFF. The CDR3 DNA follows: TGTGCCAGCAGCCAAACGGGGGCTGGCGCTGAAGCTTTCTTT.

V gene TRBV20-1 combines with J gene TRBJ2-1; 12 nucleotides agree with TRBD2. CDR1 and CDR2 from the germline V gene are DFQATT and SNEGSKA (reference sequence). The junction had 2 bases not matched to a gene; V was cut back by 2 bases and J by 3 bases. The CDR3 consists of 15 residues. CDR3 sequence reads: CSARKTSGSYNEQFF. CDR3 bases: TGCAGTGCTAGAAAGACTAGCGGGAGCTACAATGAGCAGTTCTTC.

This clonotype has ten or more counts. The chain uses TRBV12-3 or TRBV12-4 and TRBJ2-3; either TRBD1 or TRBD2 may supply D (5 bases each). The V gene lost 7 bases and the J gene lost 6 bases, with 20 bases spanning the gap. The CDR3 sequence is 15 residues long. Written as DNA, the CDR3 is TGTGCCAGCATCCGGGGACCTACGACCCGGGATACGCAGTATTTT. Encoded protein: CASIRGPTTRDTQYF.

This clonotype was seen a few times. This chain links TRBV5-5 with TRBJ2-2; 8 nucleotides align to TRBD1. The J segment lost 0 bases and the V segment lost 4 bases, leaving 5 bases of the junction unmatched. The CDR3 has 16 amino acids. Germline V gene sequence: CDR1 SGHKS, CDR2 YYEKEE (reference sequence). The CDR3 DNA is TGTGCCAGCAGCGTAGGGACAGGAGCGAACACCGGGGAGCTGTTTTTT. As protein: CASSVGTGANTGELFF.

The V and J genes are TRBV6-2 or TRBV6-3 and TRBJ2-1; D call uncertain. The CDR3 has 16 residues. Per the germline V gene, CDR1 is MNHEY and CDR2 is SVGEGT. V gave up 0 bases and J gave up 0 bases, with 9 bases separating them. CDR3 DNA: TGTGCCAGCAGTTACTCTGCGATAGGCTCCTACAATGAGCAGTTCTTC. Translation: CASSYSAIGSYNEQFF.

V gene TRBV20-1 combines with J gene TRBJ1-1; no clear D. V was pared by 0 bases and J by 1 base, with 12 bases between. This CDR3 has 15 amino acids. Per the germline V gene, CDR1 is DFQATT and CDR2 is SNEGSKA (reference sequence). The DNA for the CDR3 is TGCAGTGCTAGAGATCCGACGAAAGGGAACACTGAAGCTTTCTTT. Translation gives CSARDPTKGNTEAFF.